This T cell receptor (beta chain) was obtained from a study of blood T cells in healthy people across ages. V gave up 4 bases and J gave up 0 bases, with 15 bases separating them. Germline values: CDR1 SGHTA, CDR2 FQGNSA. There are 16 residues in the CDR3. For the second PCR, which ran for roughly 6 to 12 cycles, a sample-barcoded 5' primer and a J-beta primer mix were used. TCRdb re-called the 5' RACE reads through MiXCR, storing one row per CDR3 protein. In the table there are 1.5 million to 1.8 million distinct CDR3 sequences, roughly two fifths of which are singletons. The TCR comes from a woman aged 18-35 years in good health. Sequenced sample: blood. V gene TRBV7-2 combines with J gene TRBJ1-1, with TRBD1 as a possible D gene (5 bases). The CDR3 bases are TGTGCCAGCAGCTCCCTCCCAGGGCAACTGAACACTGAAGCTTTCTTT. Protein product: CASSSLPGQLNTEAFF. Together with reference TRBV7-2 and TRBJ1-1, the CDR3 gives the full variable domain: GAGVSQSPSNKVTEKGKDVELRCDPISGHTALYWYRQSLGQGLEFLIYFQGNSAPDKSGLPSDRFSAERTGGSVSTLTIQRTQQEDSAVYLCASSSLPGQLNTEAFFGQGTRLTVV.